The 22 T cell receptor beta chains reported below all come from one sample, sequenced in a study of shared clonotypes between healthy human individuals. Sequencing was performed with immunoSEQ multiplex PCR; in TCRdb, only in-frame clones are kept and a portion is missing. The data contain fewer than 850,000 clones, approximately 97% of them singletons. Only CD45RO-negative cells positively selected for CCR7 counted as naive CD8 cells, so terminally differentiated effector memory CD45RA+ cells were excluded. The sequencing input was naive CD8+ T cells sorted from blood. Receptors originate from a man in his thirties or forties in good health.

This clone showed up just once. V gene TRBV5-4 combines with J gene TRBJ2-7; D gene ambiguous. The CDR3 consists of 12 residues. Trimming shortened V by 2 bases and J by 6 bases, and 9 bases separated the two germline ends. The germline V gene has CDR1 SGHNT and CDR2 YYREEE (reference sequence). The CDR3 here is CASSFEVGEQYF. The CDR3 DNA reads TGTGCCAGCAGCTTCGAAGTGGGCGAGCAGTACTTC.

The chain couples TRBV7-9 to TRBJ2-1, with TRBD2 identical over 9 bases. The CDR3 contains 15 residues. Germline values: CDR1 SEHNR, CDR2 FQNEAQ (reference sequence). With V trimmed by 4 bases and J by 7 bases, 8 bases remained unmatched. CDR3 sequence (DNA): TGTGCCAGCAGCTCTAGTCGGACTAGCGTTAATGAGCAGTTCTTC. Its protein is CASSSSRTSVNEQFF.

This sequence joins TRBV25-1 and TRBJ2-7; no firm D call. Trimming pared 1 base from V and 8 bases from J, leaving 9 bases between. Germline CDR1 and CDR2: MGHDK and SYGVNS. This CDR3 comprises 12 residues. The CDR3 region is CASSEFAEKQYF. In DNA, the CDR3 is TGTGCCAGCAGTGAATTTGCGGAGAAGCAGTACTTC.

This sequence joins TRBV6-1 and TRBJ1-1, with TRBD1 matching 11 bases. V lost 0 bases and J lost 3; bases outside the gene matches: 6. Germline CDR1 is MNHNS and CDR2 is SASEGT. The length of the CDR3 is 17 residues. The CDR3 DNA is TGTGCCAGCAGTGAAGCGTGGACAGGGGGCGACGACACTGAAGCTTTCTTT. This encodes CASSEAWTGGDDTEAFF.

CDR3 sequence: CAIRGSGIGYNEQFF. CDR3 DNA sequence: TGTGCCATCAGGGGGAGCGGGATTGGCTACAATGAGCAGTTCTTC. The rearrangement uses TRBV10-3 and TRBJ2-1, with 7 bases fitting TRBD2. V shed 6 bases, J shed 3 bases, and the junction held 8 bases outside the gene matches. Germline-derived CDR1 and CDR2 are ENHRY and SYGVKD. This CDR3 is 15 amino acids long.

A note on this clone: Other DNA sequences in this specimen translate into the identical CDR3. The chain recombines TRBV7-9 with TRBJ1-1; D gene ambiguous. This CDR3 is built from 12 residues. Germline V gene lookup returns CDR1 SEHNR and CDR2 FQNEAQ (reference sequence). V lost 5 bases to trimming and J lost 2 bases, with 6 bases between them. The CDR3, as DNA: TGTGCCAGCAGCCGCGGAAACACTGAAGCTTTCTTT. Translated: CASSRGNTEAFF.

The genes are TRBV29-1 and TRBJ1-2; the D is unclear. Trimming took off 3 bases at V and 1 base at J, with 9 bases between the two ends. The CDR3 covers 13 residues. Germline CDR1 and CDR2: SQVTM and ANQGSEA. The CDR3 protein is CSVELLYNYGYTF. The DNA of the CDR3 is TGCAGCGTTGAGTTGCTTTATAACTATGGCTACACCTTC.

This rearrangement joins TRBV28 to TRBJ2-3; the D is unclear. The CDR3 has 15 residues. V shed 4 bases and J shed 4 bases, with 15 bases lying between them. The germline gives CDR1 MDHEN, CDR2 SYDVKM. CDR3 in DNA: TGTGCCAGCAGTTCCCCACTTTATCGGGCAGATACGCAGTATTTT. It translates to CASSSPLYRADTQYF.

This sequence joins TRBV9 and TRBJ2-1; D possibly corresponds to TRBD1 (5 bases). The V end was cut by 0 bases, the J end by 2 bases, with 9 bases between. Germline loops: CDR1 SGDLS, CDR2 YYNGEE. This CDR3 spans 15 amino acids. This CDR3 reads CASSVVAGTYNEQFF. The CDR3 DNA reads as TGTGCCAGCAGCGTAGTAGCAGGGACCTACAATGAGCAGTTCTTC.

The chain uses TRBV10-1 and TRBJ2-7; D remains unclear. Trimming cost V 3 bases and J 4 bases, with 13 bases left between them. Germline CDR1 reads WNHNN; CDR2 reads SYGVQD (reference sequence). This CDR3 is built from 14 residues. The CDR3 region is CASSDSNFGYEQYF. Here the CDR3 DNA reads TGCGCCAGCAGTGATTCGAATTTCGGTTACGAGCAGTACTTC.

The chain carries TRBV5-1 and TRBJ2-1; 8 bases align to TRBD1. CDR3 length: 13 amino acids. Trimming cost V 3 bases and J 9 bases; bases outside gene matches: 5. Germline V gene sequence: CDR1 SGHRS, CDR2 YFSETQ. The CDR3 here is CASSSTGVAEQFF. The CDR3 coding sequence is TGCGCCAGCAGCTCGACAGGGGTGGCTGAGCAGTTCTTC.

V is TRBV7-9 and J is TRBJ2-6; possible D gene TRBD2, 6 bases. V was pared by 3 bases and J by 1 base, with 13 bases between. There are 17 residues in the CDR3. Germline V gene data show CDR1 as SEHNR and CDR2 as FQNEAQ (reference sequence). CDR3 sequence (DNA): TGTGCCAGCAGCTTTAGCGGCGGAGGATCTGGGGCCAACGTCCTGACTTTC. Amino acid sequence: CASSFSGGGSGANVLTF.

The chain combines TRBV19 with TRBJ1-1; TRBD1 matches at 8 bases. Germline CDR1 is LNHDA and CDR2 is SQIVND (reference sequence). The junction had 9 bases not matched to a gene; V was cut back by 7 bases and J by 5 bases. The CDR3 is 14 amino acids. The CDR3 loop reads CASMKQGADTEAFF. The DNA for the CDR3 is TGTGCCAGTATGAAGCAGGGGGCCGATACTGAAGCTTTCTTT.

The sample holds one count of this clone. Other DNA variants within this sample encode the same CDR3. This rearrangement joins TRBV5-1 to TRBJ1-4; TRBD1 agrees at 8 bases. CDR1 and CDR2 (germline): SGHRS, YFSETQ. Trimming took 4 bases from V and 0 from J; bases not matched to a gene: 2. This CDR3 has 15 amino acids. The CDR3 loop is CASSLTGATNEKLFF. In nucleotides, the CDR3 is TGCGCCAGCAGCCTGACAGGGGCAACTAATGAAAAACTGTTTTTT.

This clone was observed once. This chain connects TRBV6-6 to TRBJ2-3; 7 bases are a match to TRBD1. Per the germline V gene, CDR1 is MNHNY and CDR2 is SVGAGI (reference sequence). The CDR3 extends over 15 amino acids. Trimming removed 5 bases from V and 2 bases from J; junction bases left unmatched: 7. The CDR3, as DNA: TGTGCCAGCAGTAGGAGAGGGGGCAACACAGATACGCAGTATTTT. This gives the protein CASSRRGGNTDTQYF.

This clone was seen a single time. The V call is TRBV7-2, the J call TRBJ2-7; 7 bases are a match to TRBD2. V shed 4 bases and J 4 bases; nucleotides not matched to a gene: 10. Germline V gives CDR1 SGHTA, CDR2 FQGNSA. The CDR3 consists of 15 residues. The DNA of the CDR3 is TGTGCCAGCAGCTCCCTCCTAGCGGCGAGTTACGAGCAGTACTTC. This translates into CASSSLLAASYEQYF.

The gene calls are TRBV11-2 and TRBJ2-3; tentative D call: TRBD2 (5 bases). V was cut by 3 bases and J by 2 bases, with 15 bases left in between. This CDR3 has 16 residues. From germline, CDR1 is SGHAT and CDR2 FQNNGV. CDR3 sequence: CASSFADYANTDTQYF. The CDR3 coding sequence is TGTGCCAGCAGCTTTGCTGACTACGCCAACACAGATACGCAGTATTTT.

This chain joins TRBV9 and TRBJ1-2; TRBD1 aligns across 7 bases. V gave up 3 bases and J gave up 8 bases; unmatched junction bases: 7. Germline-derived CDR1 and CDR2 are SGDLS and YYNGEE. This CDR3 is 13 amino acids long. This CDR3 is CASSDSGGGGYTF. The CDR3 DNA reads TGTGCCAGCAGCGATTCAGGGGGTGGCGGCTACACCTTC. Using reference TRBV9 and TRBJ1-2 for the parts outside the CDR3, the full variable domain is DSGVTQTPKHLITATGQRVTLRCSPRSGDLSVYWYQQSLDQGLQFLIQYYNGEERAKGNILERFSAQQFPDLHSELNLSSLELGDSALYFCASSDSGGGGYTFGSGTRLTVV.

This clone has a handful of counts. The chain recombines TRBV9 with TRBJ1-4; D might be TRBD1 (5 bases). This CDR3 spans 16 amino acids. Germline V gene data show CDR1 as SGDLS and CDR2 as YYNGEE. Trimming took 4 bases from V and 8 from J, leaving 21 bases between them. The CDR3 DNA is TGTGCCAGCAGCCCAACCGGTGGGGGTGGTATCGAAAAACTGTTTTTT. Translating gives CASSPTGGGGIEKLFF.

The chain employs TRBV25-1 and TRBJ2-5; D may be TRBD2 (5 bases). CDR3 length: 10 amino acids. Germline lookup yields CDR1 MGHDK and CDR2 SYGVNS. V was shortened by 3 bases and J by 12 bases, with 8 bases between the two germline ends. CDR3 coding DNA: TGTGCCAGCAGTGACGGGATTGAGTACTTC. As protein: CASSDGIEYF.

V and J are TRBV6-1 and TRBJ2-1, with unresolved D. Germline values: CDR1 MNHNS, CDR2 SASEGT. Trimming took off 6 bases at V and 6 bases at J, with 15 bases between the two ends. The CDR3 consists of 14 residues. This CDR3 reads CASRDGRWGNEQFF. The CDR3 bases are TGTGCCAGCAGGGATGGACGATGGGGCAATGAGCAGTTCTTC.

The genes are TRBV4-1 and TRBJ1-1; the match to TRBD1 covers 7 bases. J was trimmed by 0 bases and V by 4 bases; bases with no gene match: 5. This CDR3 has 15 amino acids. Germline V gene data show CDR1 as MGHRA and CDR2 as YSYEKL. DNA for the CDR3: TGCGCCAGCAGCCTTCAGACAGGGCTGAACACTGAAGCTTTCTTT. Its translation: CASSLQTGLNTEAFF.